Below, one TCR beta chain is given with its context. Its antigen is not known. V lost 7 bases and J lost 3; bases outside the gene matches: 9. The CDR3 loop spans 15 amino acids. From germline, CDR1 is MDHEN and CDR2 SYDVKM. The sample belongs to a study of T cell repertoires in cytomegalovirus infection. Points from the study as a whole: CMV carriers having the relevant HLA were flagged by cumulative public TCR beta family frequency. Clonotypes of TCR beta that were HLA-C-restricted and CMV-specific dominated the ex vivo response.

From the reads, TCRdb called clonotypes with MiXCR, one entry per CDR3 protein. This table has some 300,000 distinct CDR3 sequences, around a sixth appearing once. The specimen was PBMCs. This rearrangement joins TRBV28 to TRBJ1-5; the match to TRBD1 covers 7 bases. This sequence originates from a human donor in good health (CMV status not recorded). Some clones in this sample may be carry-over from other donors' samples. The CDR3 loop reads CASNWLQGINQPQHF. CDR3 DNA sequence: TGTGCCAGCAACTGGTTACAGGGGATCAATCAGCCCCAGCATTTT.